Following are 24 T cell receptor beta chains from one sample sequenced in a study of post-analysis software for immune sequencing data (dated by TCRdb to the mid-2010s). Here is what the overall study found, with its caveats: Patients showed significantly higher frequencies than controls for roughly five TRBV segments, among them TRBV5-6, TRBV5-1 and TRBV20-1.

Receptor libraries were prepared by PCR. The instrument was an Illumina HiSeq 2500. To reduce PCR and sequencing biases, unique molecular identifiers were built into the TCR beta cDNA libraries. In TCRdb, the public reads were trimmed at Q25 with fastp and aligned with MiXCR, with productive beta chains retained. All rows with the same CDR3 protein become a single entry with the most common DNA and genes. The sample table records about 770,000 distinct CDR3 sequences; about half of these occur just once. Just under 5% of the sample goes to the ten largest clones. What these receptors recognize is not known. What was sequenced was blood. The receptors here all came from a girl aged 5-17 years with multiple sclerosis.

This clonotype was detected a few times. This chain links TRBV3-1 with TRBJ2-5, with D hard to call. Between the trimmed V and J ends, which lost 5 bases and 2 bases, there was a span of 9 bases. The CDR3 loop spans 13 amino acids. The germline V gene encodes CDR1 LGHDT and CDR2 YNNKEL (reference sequence). The CDR3 loop is CASSSMQQETQYF. The CDR3 DNA follows: TGTGCCAGCAGCAGTATGCAGCAAGAGACCCAGTACTTC.

The chain is built from TRBV4-2 and TRBJ2-1; no clear D. With 4 bases removed from V and 4 bases from J, the gap between germline ends came to 17 bases. There are 16 residues in the CDR3. Germline CDR1 reads LGHNA; CDR2 reads YNFKEQ. CDR3 loop: CASSRSDVDPYNEQFF. For the CDR3, the DNA is TGTGCCAGCAGCCGGAGTGATGTAGACCCATACAATGAGCAGTTCTTC.

This clonotype has only a few counts. The chain links TRBV6-5 to TRBJ2-5; no definite D call. V gave up 0 bases and J gave up 5 bases, with 10 bases separating them. The CDR3 runs to 14 residues. Looked up from germline, CDR1 is MNHEY and CDR2 is SVGAGI. CDR3 in amino acids: CASSYSKYGETQYF. The CDR3 DNA reads as TGTGCCAGCAGTTACTCGAAGTACGGGGAGACCCAGTACTTC.

V usage is TRBV7-9 and J usage is TRBJ1-2; tentative D call: TRBD1 (6 bases). V lost 6 bases, J lost 8 bases, and 19 bases lay in between. This CDR3 is 14 amino acids long. The V gene's germline CDR1 is SEHNR and CDR2 FQNEAQ (reference sequence). The CDR3 reads CASSRTETVRGYTF. CDR3 nucleotide sequence: TGTGCCAGCAGTCGGACAGAGACCGTCAGGGGCTACACCTTC.

This clonotype showed up just a few times. The chain links TRBV20-1 to TRBJ2-1; no definite D call. Germline V gene sequence: CDR1 DFQATT, CDR2 SNEGSKA (reference sequence). This CDR3 has 14 residues. V lost 5 bases, J lost 3 bases, and 14 bases lay in between. For the CDR3, the DNA is TGCAGTGCTGGCGCCCGGCACAACTACAATGAGCAGTTCTTC. Translation gives CSAGARHNYNEQFF.

This chain joins TRBV5-1 and TRBJ1-5; unclear D gene. Per the germline V gene, CDR1 is SGHRS and CDR2 is YFSETQ. The CDR3 spans 14 residues. Between the trimmed V and J ends, which lost 4 bases and 1 base, there was a span of 9 bases. The CDR3 protein is CASSPGLSNQPQHF. DNA for the CDR3: TGCGCCAGCAGCCCCGGGCTCAGCAATCAGCCCCAGCATTTT.

The chain combines TRBV29-1 with TRBJ1-2; 11 bases are a match to TRBD1. V gave up 6 bases and J gave up 0 bases; unmatched junction bases: 3. The CDR3 has 14 amino acids. The germline V gene encodes CDR1 SQVTM and CDR2 ANQGSEA. The CDR3 DNA reads TGCAGCGTCCCGGGACAGGGGGCTAACTATGGCTACACCTTC. It is translated as CSVPGQGANYGYTF. The full variable domain, with the rest looked up from reference TRBV29-1 and TRBJ1-2, is SAVISQKPSRDICQRGTSLTIQCQVDSQVTMMFWYRQQPGQSLTLIATANQGSEATYESGFVIDKFPISRPNLTFSTLTVSNMSPEDSSIYLCSVPGQGANYGYTFGSGTRLTVV.

The gene calls are TRBV6-5 and TRBJ1-6; D gene unclear. Trimming shortened V by 6 bases and J by 9 bases, and 12 bases separated the two germline ends. The CDR3 extends over 13 amino acids. Germline CDR1 and CDR2: MNHEY and SVGAGI. This CDR3 reads CASSPSETSPLHF. The CDR3, as DNA: TGTGCCAGCAGCCCCTCCGAAACTTCACCCCTCCACTTT.

The V and J genes are TRBV5-1 and TRBJ2-1, with 10 bases that match TRBD2. The V and J ends lost 0 bases and 10 bases, in that order; junction bases with no gene match: 10. Germline-derived CDR1 and CDR2 are SGHRS and YFSETQ. This CDR3 is 16 amino acids long. CDR3 amino acids: CASSLGRTSGRWEQFF. DNA for the CDR3: TGCGCCAGCAGCTTGGGGCGGACTAGCGGACGCTGGGAGCAGTTCTTC.

The rearrangement joins TRBV20-1 to TRBJ2-1; TRBD2 aligns across 14 bases. Germline values: CDR1 DFQATT, CDR2 SNEGSKA (reference sequence). After removal of 6 bases from V and 1 base from J, the junction contained 14 bases not matched to a gene. This CDR3 contains 19 residues. CDR3 amino acids: CSAIPGGGLAGGSYNEQFF. CDR3 bases: TGCAGTGCCATCCCAGGAGGAGGACTAGCGGGAGGATCCTACAATGAGCAGTTCTTC.

This chain links TRBV6-5 with TRBJ2-2, with D possibly matching TRBD2 (5 bases). Per germline, CDR1 MNHEY and CDR2 SVGAGI. The CDR3 is 14 amino acids. V was pared by 2 bases and J by 4 bases, with 8 bases between. The CDR3 loop is CASSYGLRTGELFF. The CDR3 DNA follows: TGTGCCAGCAGTTACGGACTCCGCACCGGGGAGCTGTTTTTT.

On this clonotype: Without the conserved terminal phenylalanine or tryptophan, this CDR3 likely stems from a read error. This rearrangement joins TRBV6-4 to TRBJ2-1; maybe TRBD2 (6 bases). CDR1 MRHNA and CDR2 SNTAGT come from the germline V gene. V gave up 0 bases and J gave up 0 bases, with 6 bases separating them. The CDR3 totals 15 residues. For the CDR3, the DNA is TGTGCCAGCAGTGACTCTAGCGGCTCCTACAATGAGCAGTTCTTA. It codes for CASSDSSGSYNEQFL.

This clonotype was seen a few times. The chain links TRBV20-1 to TRBJ2-1, with TRBD2 matching 9 bases. The trim removed 5 bases at V and 3 bases at J, leaving 14 bases unmatched. Per the germline V gene, CDR1 is DFQATT and CDR2 is SNEGSKA (reference sequence). The CDR3 is 17 residues long. The DNA of the CDR3 is TGCAGTGCTCGACTCCTACTAGCGGGTATCCTCTACAATGAGCAGTTCTTC. Protein sequence: CSARLLLAGILYNEQFF.

V gene TRBV12-3 or TRBV12-4 combines with J gene TRBJ2-5; 9 nucleotides line up with TRBD2. The CDR3 consists of 14 residues. Trimming cost V 7 bases and J 5 bases; bases outside gene matches: 8. The CDR3: CASKVAGVGETQYF. DNA for the CDR3: TGTGCCAGCAAGGTAGCGGGAGTTGGGGAGACCCAGTACTTC.

This clonotype was counted between two and nine times. V gene TRBV5-6 combines with J gene TRBJ1-1; TRBD1 might be the D (6 bases). The length of the CDR3 is 15 residues. V was shortened by 4 bases and J by 1 base, with 14 bases between the two germline ends. Per germline, CDR1 SGHDT and CDR2 YYEEEE. CDR3 protein: CASSAPQGWNTEAFF. The CDR3 DNA reads as TGTGCCAGCAGCGCCCCACAGGGTTGGAACACTGAAGCTTTCTTT.

The genes are TRBV21-1 and TRBJ1-5. TRBV21-1 counts as a pseudogene. The CDR3 is made up of 14 amino acids. The CDR3 loop reads CASSKMKPNQPLHF. The CDR3 bases are TGTGCCAGCAGCAAAATGAAGCCCAATCAGCCCCTGCATTTT.

The J gene is TRBJ1-2, the V gene TRBV5-1; D remains unclear. The CDR3 is 13 amino acids. Germline V CDR1 and CDR2: SGHRS, YFSETQ. Trimming removed 7 bases at V and 5 bases at J, with 15 bases between. The CDR3 spells CASGPTEVYGYTF. The CDR3 DNA reads TGCGCCAGCGGACCGACGGAAGTATATGGCTACACCTTC.

The chain recombines TRBV7-2 with TRBJ1-2, with D uncertain. The V end was cut by 3 bases, the J end by 7 bases, with 15 bases between. From germline, CDR1 is SGHTA and CDR2 FQGNSA. CDR3 length: 14 amino acids. The chain's CDR3 is CASSFRAPERGYTF. The CDR3 coding sequence is TGTGCCAGCAGCTTCCGTGCCCCTGAACGTGGCTACACCTTC.

The chain joins TRBV6-1 to TRBJ1-5, with D tentatively TRBD1 (5 bases). Germline V gene data show CDR1 as MNHNS and CDR2 as SASEGT. Trimming pared 7 bases from V and 2 bases from J, leaving 15 bases between. The CDR3 is made up of 15 amino acids. CDR3 in amino acids: CASITFTGGNQPQHF. The CDR3 DNA reads TGTGCCAGCATTACTTTTACAGGAGGCAATCAGCCCCAGCATTTT.

The chain combines TRBV28 with TRBJ1-2; maybe TRBD1 (6 bases). There are 15 residues in the CDR3. In germline, CDR1 is MDHEN, CDR2 SYDVKM. Trimming stripped 1 base from V and 1 base from J, with 10 bases between. The CDR3 loop reads CASSLSGRGNYGYTF. CDR3 coding DNA: TGTGCCAGCAGTTTATCGGGCAGGGGTAACTATGGCTACACCTTC.

This chain links TRBV4-1 with TRBJ2-1; D uncertain. V lost 7 bases, J lost 3 bases, and 16 bases lay in between. In germline, CDR1 is MGHRA, CDR2 YSYEKL. The CDR3 runs to 15 residues. The CDR3 nucleotides are TGCGCCAGCAACCAGGAACAGTTGAACTACAATGAGCAGTTCTTC. It translates to CASNQEQLNYNEQFF.

The CDR3 sequence: CASSQTIAGERYEQYF. The CDR3 nucleotides are TGTGCCAGCAGCCAGACAATAGCGGGAGAGAGGTACGAGCAGTACTTC. The V and J genes are TRBV14 and TRBJ2-7; 9 bases agree with TRBD2. The CDR3 sequence is 16 residues long. The germline gives CDR1 SGHDN, CDR2 FVKESK. Trimming removed 3 bases from V and 4 bases from J; junction bases left unmatched: 10. Using reference TRBV14 and TRBJ2-7 for the parts outside the CDR3, the full variable domain is EAGVTQFPSHSVIEKGQTVTLRCDPISGHDNLYWYRRVMGKEIKFLLHFVKESKQDESGMPNNRFLAERTGGTYSTLKVQPAELEDSGVYFCASSQTIAGERYEQYFGPGTRLTVT.

The CDR3 loop reads CASSTRLAGAHEQYF. The CDR3 DNA sequence: TGTGCCAGCAGCACACGACTAGCGGGGGCCCACGAGCAGTACTTC. This chain connects TRBV7-2 to TRBJ2-7, with 12 nucleotides matching TRBD2. The length of the CDR3 is 15 residues. Losses at the gene ends were 5 bases for V and 5 bases for J; bases not matched to a gene: 7. CDR1 is SGHTA, CDR2 FQGNSA, per germline.

The genes are TRBV7-9 and TRBJ2-3; D unresolved. The germline gives CDR1 SEHNR, CDR2 FQNEAQ (reference sequence). Trimming pared 4 bases from V and 4 bases from J, leaving 6 bases between. The CDR3 is made up of 12 amino acids. The CDR3 coding sequence is TGTGCCAGCAGCTATGAACCAGATACGCAGTATTTT. It specifies CASSYEPDTQYF.